The rows below give T cell receptor beta chains drawn from one sample of a study of blood T cell repertoires in COVID-19. The method was immunoSEQ multiplex PCR; TCRdb's version includes in-frame clones alone and lacks a portion of them. The table shows tens of thousands of clones, with approximately 84% occurring only once. The source material was peripheral blood. These receptors all stem from a man at least 80 years old with COVID-19, enrolled during active disease. Both conserved end residues are part of each CDR3. A D gene is named only where the DNA matches it firmly. Only part of the rows carry a size: once, few, many, or a class if the clone is expanded.

12	TRBV11-2	NA	TRBJ2-2	NA	CATGQPTGELFF	TGTGCTACCGGACAGCCCACCGGGGAGCTGTTTTTT
15	TRBV5-1	NA	TRBJ2-1	NA	CASSLGRPRGHEQFF	TGCGCCAGCAGCTTGGGTCGGCCCAGGGGTCATGAGCAGTTCTTC
15	TRBV28	NA	TRBJ2-1	few	CASSYRERRRGEQFF	TGTGCCAGCAGCTACCGGGAACGGCGGCGGGGCGAGCAGTTCTTC
15	TRBV2	TRBD2	TRBJ2-5	NA	CASSAGLAGVETQYF	TGTGCCAGCAGTGCGGGACTAGCGGGAGTTGAGACCCAGTACTTC
15	TRBV7-2	TRBD2	TRBJ2-3	NA	CASSLVAGDTDTQYF	TGTGCCAGCAGCTTAGTGGCGGGGGACACAGATACGCAGTATTTT
13	TRBV5-1	TRBD1	TRBJ1-2	few	CASSLGQGDGYTF	TGCGCCAGCAGCCTGGGACAGGGCGATGGCTACACCTTC
15	TRBV9	TRBD1	TRBJ1-3	NA	CASRTGGESGNTIYF	TGTGCCAGCAGGACAGGGGGCGAATCTGGAAACACCATATATTTT
14	TRBV19	NA	TRBJ1-2	few	CASISGVLGYGYTF	TGTGCCAGTATTTCGGGGGTGCTGGGATATGGCTACACCTTC
15	TRBV7-2	NA	TRBJ2-1	NA	CASSSTASSYNEQFF	TGTGCCAGCAGCTCGACAGCGAGCTCCTACAATGAGCAGTTCTTC
16	TRBV30	TRBD1	TRBJ1-1	NA	CAWVLFPGQRNTEAFF	TGTGCCTGGGTTCTTTTTCCGGGACAGAGGAACACTGAAGCTTTCTTT
15	TRBV9	TRBD2	TRBJ2-1	few	CASSVTGGNYNEQFF	TGTGCCAGCAGCGTAACCGGGGGGAACTACAATGAGCAGTTCTTC
13	TRBV9	NA	TRBJ1-5	NA	CASSVDSDQPQHF	TGTGCCAGCAGCGTAGATAGTGATCAGCCCCAGCATTTT
13	TRBV5-1	NA	TRBJ1-4	few	CASSGTPNEKLFF	TGCGCCAGCAGCGGGACACCGAATGAAAAACTGTTTTTT
13	TRBV2	NA	TRBJ1-2	NA	CASLLGLDYGYTF	TGTGCCAGCCTTTTGGGACTGGACTATGGCTACACCTTC
8	TRBV20-1	NA	TRBJ1-1	NA	CSATRAFF	TGCAGTGCTACTCGAGCTTTCTTT
15	TRBV15	NA	TRBJ1-4	few	CATSRNGRSNEKLFF	TGTGCCACCAGCAGAAATGGGAGATCTAATGAAAAACTGTTTTTT
15	TRBV4-1	NA	TRBJ1-2	NA	CASSQDWQGIYGYTF	TGCGCCAGCAGCCAAGATTGGCAGGGAATTTATGGCTACACCTTC
13	TRBV12-3/TRBV12-4	NA	TRBJ1-6	NA	CASGTVSNSPLHF	TGTGCCAGCGGTACAGTCTCTAATTCACCCCTCCACTTT
15	TRBV9	TRBD1	TRBJ1-1	NA	CASSTDRGRNTEAFF	TGTGCCAGCAGCACCGACAGGGGGCGGAACACTGAAGCTTTCTTT
19	TRBV4-1	TRBD2	TRBJ2-2	NA	CASSQDGRLAGGRHGELFF	TGCGCCAGCAGCCAAGATGGGAGACTAGCGGGAGGGCGTCACGGGGAGCTGTTTTTT
11	TRBV20-1	NA	TRBJ2-5	once	CSAAVPETQYF	TGCAGTGCCGCGGTTCCAGAGACCCAGTACTTC
13	TRBV2	NA	TRBJ2-5	NA	CASSDYSRETQYF	TGTGCCAGCAGTGATTATAGCCGGGAGACCCAGTACTTC
19	TRBV6-1	TRBD1	TRBJ2-2	NA	CASSEKRYGQGGNTGELFF	TGTGCCAGCAGTGAAAAACGATACGGACAGGGGGGGAACACCGGGGAGCTGTTTTTT
15	TRBV5-1	NA	TRBJ1-3	NA	CASSLQEAAGNTIYF	TGCGCCAGCAGCTTGCAGGAAGCGGCTGGAAACACCATATATTTT
15	TRBV9	TRBD1	TRBJ1-1	NA	CASSPRQGSNTEAFF	TGTGCCAGCAGCCCGAGACAGGGCTCTAACACTGAAGCTTTCTTT
15	TRBV28	NA	TRBJ1-1	few	CASSLERGRNTEAFF	TGTGCCAGCAGTTTGGAGCGGGGGCGGAACACTGAAGCTTTCTTT
18	TRBV4-2	TRBD1	TRBJ2-1	NA	CASSPHRDRGLLPDEQFF	TGTGCCAGCAGCCCACACCGGGACAGGGGGCTGCTACCCGATGAGCAGTTCTTC
13	TRBV24-1	NA	TRBJ1-2	NA	CATSRRGDYGYTF	TGTGCCACCAGTCGGAGGGGAGACTATGGCTACACCTTC
13	TRBV20-1	NA	TRBJ2-5	NA	CSASQLAGETQYF	TGCAGTGCTAGTCAGTTAGCTGGAGAGACCCAGTACTTC
15	TRBV14	NA	TRBJ1-1	NA	CASSQEAGHGTEAFF	TGTGCCAGCAGCCAAGAGGCAGGGCACGGCACTGAAGCTTTCTTT
16	TRBV4-3	NA	TRBJ2-2	NA	CASSQDWQENTGELFF	TGCGCCAGCAGCCAAGATTGGCAGGAGAACACCGGGGAGCTGTTTTTT
14	TRBV5-1	TRBD1	TRBJ2-5	NA	CASSFSGGKETQYF	TGCGCCAGCAGCTTTTCAGGGGGCAAGGAGACCCAGTACTTC
18	TRBV24-1	TRBD2	TRBJ2-1	NA	CATSEPLTSGGTYNEQFF	TGTGCCACCAGTGAGCCTCTAACTAGCGGGGGAACTTACAATGAGCAGTTCTTC
12	TRBV24-1	NA	TRBJ1-1	NA	CATSGQGTEAFF	TGTGCCACCAGTGGCCAGGGCACTGAAGCTTTCTTT
15	TRBV10-1	TRBD1	TRBJ2-1	NA	CASSAGQGAYNEQFF	TGCGCCAGCAGTGCAGGACAGGGGGCCTACAATGAGCAGTTCTTC
14	TRBV19	TRBD2	TRBJ2-2	NA	CASRTSGGAGELFF	TGTGCCAGTAGGACTAGCGGGGGGGCCGGGGAGCTGTTTTTT
16	TRBV5-1	TRBD2	TRBJ2-3	NA	CASSLRLAGVTDTQYF	TGCGCCAGCAGCCTGCGGCTAGCGGGAGTGACAGATACGCAGTATTTT
11	TRBV7-2	NA	TRBJ1-1	NA	CASSRYTEAFF	TGTGCCAGCAGCCGTTACACTGAAGCTTTCTTT
13	TRBV12-3/TRBV12-4	TRBD1	TRBJ2-1	NA	CASSWGTAIFQFF	TGTGCCAGCAGTTGGGGGACAGCGATCTTCCAGTTCTTC
16	TRBV3-1/TRBV3-2	NA	TRBJ2-3	NA	CASSFGLARASDTQYF	TGTGCCAGCAGCTTCGGACTTGCTCGAGCATCAGATACGCAGTATTTT
15	TRBV5-1	TRBD1	TRBJ2-1	NA	CASSLDGRGYNEQFF	TGCGCCAGCAGCTTGGACGGCAGGGGGTACAATGAGCAGTTCTTC
14	TRBV24-1	NA	TRBJ2-5	NA	CATSDRDKAETQYF	TGTGCCACCAGTGACCGTGACAAGGCGGAGACCCAGTACTTC
17	TRBV7-8	TRBD2	TRBJ2-2	NA	CASSREGTSGGTGELFF	TGTGCCAGCAGCCGAGAGGGGACTAGCGGGGGCACCGGGGAGCTGTTTTTT
13	TRBV25-1	NA	TRBJ2-7	few	CASSEYIQGEQYF	TGTGCCAGCAGTGAATATATTCAGGGGGAGCAGTACTTC